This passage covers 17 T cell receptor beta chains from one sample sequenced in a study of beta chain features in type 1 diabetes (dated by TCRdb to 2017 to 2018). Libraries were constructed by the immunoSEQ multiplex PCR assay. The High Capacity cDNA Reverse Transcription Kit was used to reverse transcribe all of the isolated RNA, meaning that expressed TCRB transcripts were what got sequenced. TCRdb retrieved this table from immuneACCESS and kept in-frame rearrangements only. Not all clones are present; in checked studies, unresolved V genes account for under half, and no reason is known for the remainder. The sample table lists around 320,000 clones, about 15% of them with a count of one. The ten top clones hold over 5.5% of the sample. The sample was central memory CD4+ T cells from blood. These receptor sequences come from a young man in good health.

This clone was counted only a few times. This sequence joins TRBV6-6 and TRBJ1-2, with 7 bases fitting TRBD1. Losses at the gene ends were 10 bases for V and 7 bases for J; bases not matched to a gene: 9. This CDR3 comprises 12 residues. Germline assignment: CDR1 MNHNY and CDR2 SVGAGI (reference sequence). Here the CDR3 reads CAISDRDTGYTF. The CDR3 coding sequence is TGTGCCATCAGCGACAGGGACACTGGCTACACCTTC.

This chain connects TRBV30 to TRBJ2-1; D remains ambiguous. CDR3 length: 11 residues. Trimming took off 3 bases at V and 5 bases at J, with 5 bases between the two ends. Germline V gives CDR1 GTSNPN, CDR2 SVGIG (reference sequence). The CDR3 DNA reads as TGTGCCTGGAGCCGGGACAATGAGCAGTTCTTC. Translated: CAWSRDNEQFF.

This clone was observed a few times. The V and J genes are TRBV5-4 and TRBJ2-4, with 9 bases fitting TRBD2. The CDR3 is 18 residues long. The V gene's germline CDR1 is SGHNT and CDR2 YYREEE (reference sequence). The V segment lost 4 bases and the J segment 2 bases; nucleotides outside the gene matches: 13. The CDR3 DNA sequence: TGTGCCAGCAGCCAAGATATTCGTCTAGCGGGGACCAAAAACATTCAGTACTTC. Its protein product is CASSQDIRLAGTKNIQYF.

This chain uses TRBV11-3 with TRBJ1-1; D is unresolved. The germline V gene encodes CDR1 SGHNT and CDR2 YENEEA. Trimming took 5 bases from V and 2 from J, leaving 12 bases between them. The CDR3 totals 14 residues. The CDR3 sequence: CASSESGHNTEAFF. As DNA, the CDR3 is TGTGCCAGCAGCGAGTCTGGGCATAACACTGAAGCTTTCTTT.

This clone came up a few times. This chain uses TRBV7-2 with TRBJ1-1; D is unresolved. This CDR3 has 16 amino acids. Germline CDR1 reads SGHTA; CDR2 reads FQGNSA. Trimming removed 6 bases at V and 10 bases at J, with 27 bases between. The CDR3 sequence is CASRDLPTRNVGGAFF. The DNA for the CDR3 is TGTGCCAGCAGAGACCTACCCACCCGAAACGTGGGAGGAGCTTTCTTT.

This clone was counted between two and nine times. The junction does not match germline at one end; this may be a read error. The CDR3 protein is CASSVQPTGALYF. The CDR3 DNA follows: TGTGCCAGCAGCGTTCAACCGACAGGGGCTTTATACTTT. V gene TRBV9 combines with J gene TRBJ1-1, with 8 bases aligning to TRBD1. This CDR3 spans 13 amino acids. Germline lookup yields CDR1 SGDLS and CDR2 YYNGEE.

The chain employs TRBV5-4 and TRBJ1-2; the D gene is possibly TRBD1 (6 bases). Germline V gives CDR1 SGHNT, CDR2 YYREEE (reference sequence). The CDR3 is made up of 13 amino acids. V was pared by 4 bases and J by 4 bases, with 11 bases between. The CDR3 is CASSTGHLYGYTF. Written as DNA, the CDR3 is TGTGCCAGCAGCACGGGACACCTCTATGGCTACACCTTC. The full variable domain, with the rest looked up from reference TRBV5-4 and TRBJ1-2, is ETGVTQSPTHLIKTRGQQVTLRCSSQSGHNTVSWYQQALGQGPQFIFQYYREEENGRGNFPPRFSGLQFPNYSSELNVNALELDDSALYLCASSTGHLYGYTFGSGTRLTVV.

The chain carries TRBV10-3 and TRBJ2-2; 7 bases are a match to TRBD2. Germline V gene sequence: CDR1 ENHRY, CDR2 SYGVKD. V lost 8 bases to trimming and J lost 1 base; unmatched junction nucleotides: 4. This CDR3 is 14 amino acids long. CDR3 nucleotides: TGTGCCATCCGCCCGGGGGGGAACACCGGGGAGCTGTTTTTT. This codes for CAIRPGGNTGELFF.

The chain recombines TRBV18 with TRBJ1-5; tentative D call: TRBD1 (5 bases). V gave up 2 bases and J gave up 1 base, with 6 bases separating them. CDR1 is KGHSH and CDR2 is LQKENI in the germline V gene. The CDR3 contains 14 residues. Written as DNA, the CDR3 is TGTGCCAGCTCACCAGGGGGGAGCAATCAGCCCCAGCATTTT. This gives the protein CASSPGGSNQPQHF. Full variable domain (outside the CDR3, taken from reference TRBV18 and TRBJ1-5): NAGVMQNPRHLVRRRGQEARLRCSPMKGHSHVYWYRQLPEEGLKFMVYLQKENIIDESGMPKERFSAEFPKEGPSILRIQQVVRGDSAAYFCASSPGGSNQPQHFGDGTRLSIL.

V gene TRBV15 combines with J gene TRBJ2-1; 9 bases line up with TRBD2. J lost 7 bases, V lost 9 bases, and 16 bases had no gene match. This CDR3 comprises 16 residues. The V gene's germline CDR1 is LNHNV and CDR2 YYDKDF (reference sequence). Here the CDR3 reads CATKTISTSGQNEQFF. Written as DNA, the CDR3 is TGTGCCACGAAAACTATTTCGACTAGCGGTCAGAATGAGCAGTTCTTC.

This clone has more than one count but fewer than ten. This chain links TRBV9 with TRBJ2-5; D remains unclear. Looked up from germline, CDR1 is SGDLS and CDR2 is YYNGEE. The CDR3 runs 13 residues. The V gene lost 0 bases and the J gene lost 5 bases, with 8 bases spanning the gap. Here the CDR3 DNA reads TGTGCCAGCAGCGTAGGGGTGGGGGAGACCCAGTACTTC. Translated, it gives CASSVGVGETQYF.

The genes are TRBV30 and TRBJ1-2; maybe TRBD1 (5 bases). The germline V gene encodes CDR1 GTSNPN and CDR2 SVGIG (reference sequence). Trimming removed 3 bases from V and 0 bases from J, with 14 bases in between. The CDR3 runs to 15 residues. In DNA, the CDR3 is TGTGCCTGGAGGGGGACGACGCACGCTAACTATGGCTACACCTTC. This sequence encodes CAWRGTTHANYGYTF. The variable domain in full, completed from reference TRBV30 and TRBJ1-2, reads SQTIHQWPATLVQPVGSPLSLECTVEGTSNPNLYWYRQAAGRGLQLLFYSVGIGQISSEVPQNLSASRPQDRQFILSSKKLLLSDSGFYLCAWRGTTHANYGYTFGSGTRLTVV.

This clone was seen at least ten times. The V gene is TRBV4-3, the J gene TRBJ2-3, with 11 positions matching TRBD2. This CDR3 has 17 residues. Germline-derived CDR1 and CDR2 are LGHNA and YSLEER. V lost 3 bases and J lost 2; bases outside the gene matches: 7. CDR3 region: CASSHQLAGAVTDTQYF. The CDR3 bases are TGCGCCAGCAGCCACCAACTAGCGGGAGCTGTCACAGATACGCAGTATTTT.

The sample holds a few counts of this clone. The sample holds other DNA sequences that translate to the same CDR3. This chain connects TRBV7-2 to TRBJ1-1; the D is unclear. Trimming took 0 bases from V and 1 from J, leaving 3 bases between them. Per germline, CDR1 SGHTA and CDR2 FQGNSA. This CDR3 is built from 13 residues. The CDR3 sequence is CASSLAPNTEAFF. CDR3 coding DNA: TGTGCCAGCAGCTTAGCCCCGAACACTGAAGCTTTCTTT.

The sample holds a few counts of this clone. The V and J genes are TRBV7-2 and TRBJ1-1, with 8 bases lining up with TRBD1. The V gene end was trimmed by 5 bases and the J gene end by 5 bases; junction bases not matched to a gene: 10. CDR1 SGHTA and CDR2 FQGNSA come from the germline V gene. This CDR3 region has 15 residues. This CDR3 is CASSQFWTGQTEAFF. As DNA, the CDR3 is TGTGCCAGCAGCCAATTCTGGACAGGGCAAACTGAAGCTTTCTTT.

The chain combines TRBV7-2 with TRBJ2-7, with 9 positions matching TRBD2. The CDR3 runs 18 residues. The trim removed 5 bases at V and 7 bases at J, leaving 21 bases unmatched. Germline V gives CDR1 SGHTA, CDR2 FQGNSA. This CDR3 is CASSQRGVAGEGSREQYV. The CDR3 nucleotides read TGTGCCAGCAGCCAAAGGGGAGTAGCGGGAGAAGGTAGTCGGGAGCAGTACGTC.

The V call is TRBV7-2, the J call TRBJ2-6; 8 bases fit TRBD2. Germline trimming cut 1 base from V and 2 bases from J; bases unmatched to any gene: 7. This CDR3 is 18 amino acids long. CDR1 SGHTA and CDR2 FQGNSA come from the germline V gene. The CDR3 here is CASSLVFRAGAGANVLTF. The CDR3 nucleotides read TGTGCCAGCAGCTTAGTTTTTAGAGCGGGGGCTGGGGCCAACGTCCTGACTTTC.